These 21 T cell receptor beta chains were all obtained from the same sample, sequenced in a study of blood T cell repertoires in COVID-19. Sequenced by immunoSEQ multiplex PCR; TCRdb stores in-frame clones only, minus some. This repertoire shows some 350,000 clones, about 90% found once; its top ten account for approximately 6.2%. Specimen: peripheral blood. The receptor set was obtained from a young man with active or convalescent COVID-19.

This CDR3 is CASSGTTGEGSYNSPLHF. The CDR3 DNA reads as TGTGCCAGCAGTGGAACTACGGGGGAGGGTTCCTATAATTCACCCCTCCACTTT. This chain links TRBV2 with TRBJ1-6, with a possible D match to TRBD1 (5 bases). The V end lost 4 bases, the J end lost 1 base, and 17 bases lay between the germline ends. Germline loops: CDR1 SNHLY, CDR2 FYNNEI. The CDR3 sequence is 18 residues long.

This chain connects TRBV4-1 to TRBJ2-7; 7 bases are a match to TRBD2. The CDR3 contains 14 residues. Germline V gene sequence: CDR1 MGHRA, CDR2 YSYEKL. The trim removed 4 bases at V and 2 bases at J, leaving 5 bases unmatched. CDR3 sequence: CASSPSGLTYEQYF. In DNA form, the CDR3 reads TGCGCCAGCAGCCCTAGCGGCTTGACCTACGAGCAGTACTTC.

The chain recombines TRBV5-4 with TRBJ1-6, with 8 bases lining up with TRBD1. The V segment lost 3 bases and the J segment 5 bases; nucleotides outside the gene matches: 7. This CDR3 is built from 16 residues. Germline V gives CDR1 SGHNT, CDR2 YYREEE (reference sequence). The CDR3 protein is CASSWGGQVDNSPLHF. The CDR3 nucleotides are TGTGCCAGCAGCTGGGGGGGACAGGTTGATAATTCACCCCTCCACTTT.

This chain joins TRBV27 and TRBJ1-1; D gene unclear. Trimming shortened V by 0 bases and J by 8 bases, and 10 bases separated the two germline ends. Germline loops: CDR1 MNHEY, CDR2 SMNVEV (reference sequence). The CDR3 has 13 residues. CDR3 coding DNA: TGTGCCAGCAGTTTATCGGCGGCGATGGAAGCTTTCTTT. Its protein is CASSLSAAMEAFF.

Points on this clone: Mismatch with germline at one junction end may stem from a read error. The genes are TRBV7-7 and TRBJ2-2; 12 nucleotides agree with TRBD2. CDR1 is SSHAT, CDR2 FNYEAQ, per germline (reference sequence). The CDR3 covers 16 residues. The CDR3 DNA reads as TGTGCTAGCAGCTTAACTAGCGGGAGGTATACCGGGGAGCTGTTTTTT. Amino acid sequence: CASSLTSGRYTGELFF.

Notes on this clone: Other DNA sequences within the sample encode an identical CDR3. This chain uses TRBV7-2 with TRBJ2-7; 7 nucleotides line up with TRBD1. J lost 5 bases, V lost 2 bases, and 6 bases had no gene match. The CDR3 length is 14 residues. Germline V gives CDR1 SGHTA, CDR2 FQGNSA. This CDR3 reads CASSLRGGGNEQYF. CDR3 nucleotides: TGTGCCAGCAGCTTACGAGGGGGCGGCAACGAGCAGTACTTC.

The chain has TRBV5-1 and TRBJ1-1; maybe TRBD1 (6 bases). The CDR3 length is 14 residues. With 6 bases removed from V and 1 base from J, the gap between germline ends came to 13 bases. Germline V CDR1 and CDR2: SGHRS, YFSETQ. CDR3 amino acids: CASTGQGTNTEAFF. As DNA, the CDR3 is TGCGCCAGCACTGGGCAGGGGACGAACACTGAAGCTTTCTTT.

V usage is TRBV7-8 and J usage is TRBJ1-5; possible D gene TRBD1, 6 bases. The CDR3 loop spans 16 amino acids. Looked up from germline, CDR1 is SGHVS and CDR2 is FQNEAQ. V was trimmed by 5 bases and J by 7 bases, leaving 21 bases between them. The CDR3 bases are TGTGCCAGCAGCAAACGGCTGAGGGGGGGTGGGCAGCCCCAGCATTTT. Amino acid sequence: CASSKRLRGGGQPQHF.

The V call is TRBV19, the J call TRBJ2-7; TRBD1 agrees at 8 bases. The trim removed 5 bases at V and 7 bases at J, leaving 13 bases unmatched. The CDR3 contains 15 residues. Germline loops: CDR1 LNHDA, CDR2 SQIVND (reference sequence). DNA of the CDR3: TGTGCCAGTAGTCCAGGGGACAGGAAGAAAGAAGAGCAGTACTTC. It encodes CASSPGDRKKEEQYF.

The chain couples TRBV3-1 (or the pseudogene TRBV3-2) to TRBJ2-1, with TRBD2 as a possible D gene (7 bases). The V gene lost 4 bases and the J gene lost 5 bases, with 9 bases spanning the gap. This CDR3 has 13 amino acids. CDR1 is LGHDT, CDR2 YNNKEL, per germline (reference sequence). CDR3 in amino acids: CASSRGGDNEQFF. CDR3 in DNA: TGTGCCAGCAGCCGGGGGGGCGACAATGAGCAGTTCTTC.

The V call is TRBV9, the J call TRBJ1-6; the D is unclear. Germline V gene data show CDR1 as SGDLS and CDR2 as YYNGEE. The V end lost 0 bases, the J end lost 12 bases, and 7 bases lay between the germline ends. CDR3 length: 12 amino acids. CDR3 nucleotide sequence: TGTGCCAGCAGCGTAGGGGCCCAACCCCTCCACTTT. Translation: CASSVGAQPLHF.

This chain connects TRBV6-2 or TRBV6-3 to TRBJ1-5, with D possibly TRBD1 on 5 matching bases. Germline-derived CDR1 and CDR2 are MNHEY and SVGEGT. The CDR3 totals 15 residues. The V end lost 5 bases, the J end lost 2 bases, and 13 bases lay between the germline ends. CDR3 nucleotide sequence: TGTGCCAGCAGTCACGGAGGGGCGGGCAATCAGCCCCAGCATTTT. Its protein is CASSHGGAGNQPQHF.

V usage is TRBV23-1 and J usage is TRBJ2-1; maybe TRBD1 (6 bases). TRBV23-1 is an open reading frame whose function is uncertain. This CDR3 region has 17 residues. Trimming stripped 4 bases from V and 7 bases from J, with 23 bases between. The DNA for the CDR3 is TGCGCCAGCAGTCCGGCCGGTCCTAGGGGGAGAAGGAATGAGCAGTTCTTC. Protein product: CASSPAGPRGRRNEQFF.

This chain connects TRBV18 to TRBJ2-5, with 9 bases that match TRBD1. Germline CDR1 reads KGHSH; CDR2 reads LQKENI. The V segment lost 0 bases and the J segment 7 bases; nucleotides outside the gene matches: 6. The CDR3 is 15 residues long. CDR3 coding DNA: TGTGCCAGCTCACCACCGGGGACAGGGTCGTTGACCCAGTACTTC. Translating gives CASSPPGTGSLTQYF.

A word on this clone: The same CDR3 also results from other DNA sequences found in this sample. The chain carries TRBV18 and TRBJ2-5; D might be TRBD1 (6 bases). The V and J ends lost 3 bases and 3 bases respectively, with 8 bases between them. Germline V lookup: CDR1 KGHSH, CDR2 LQKENI. The CDR3 contains 13 residues. CDR3 coding DNA: TGTGCCAGCTCACCCAGGACAGAAGAGACCCAGTACTTC. Translation gives CASSPRTEETQYF.

This rearrangement joins TRBV7-3 to TRBJ1-2; no clear D gene. Germline loops: CDR1 SGHTA, CDR2 FQGTGA. Trimming took 4 bases from V and 7 from J, leaving 13 bases between them. This CDR3 has 13 residues. CDR3 amino acids: CASSSGRSGGYTF. CDR3 in DNA: TGTGCCAGCAGCTCCGGTCGTAGTGGTGGCTACACCTTC.

This chain links TRBV2 with TRBJ2-7; TRBD2 matches at 7 bases. J was trimmed by 4 bases and V by 7 bases; bases with no gene match: 13. Germline CDR1 reads SNHLY; CDR2 reads FYNNEI. There are 15 residues in the CDR3. The CDR3 coding sequence is TGTGCCAGCACTAAATGGAGGGAGGGCCATTACGAGCAGTACTTC. As protein: CASTKWREGHYEQYF.

This sequence joins TRBV6-4 and TRBJ2-1; D possibly uses TRBD1 or TRBD2 (6 bases each). The V end lost 4 bases, the J end lost 7 bases, and 17 bases lay between the germline ends. The CDR3 totals 15 residues. Germline-derived CDR1 and CDR2 are MRHNA and SNTAGT. The CDR3 DNA reads as TGTGCCAGCAGTGTCTCGGGGGCGCCTTTAAATGAGCAGTTCTTC. It yields the protein CASSVSGAPLNEQFF.

The V and J genes are TRBV28 and TRBJ1-3, with 7 bases matching TRBD1. The germline V gene encodes CDR1 MDHEN and CDR2 SYDVKM. The CDR3 runs 17 residues. The trim removed 2 bases at V and 0 bases at J, leaving 7 bases unmatched. The CDR3 region is CASSLGWDSFSGNTIYF. Here the CDR3 DNA reads TGTGCCAGCAGTTTAGGGTGGGACAGTTTCTCTGGAAACACCATATATTTT. Full variable domain (outside the CDR3, taken from reference TRBV28 and TRBJ1-3): DVKVTQSSRYLVKRTGEKVFLECVQDMDHENMFWYRQDPGLGLRLIYFSYDVKMKEKGDIPEGYSVSREKKERFSLILESASTNQTSMYLCASSLGWDSFSGNTIYFGEGSWLTVV.

This chain connects TRBV5-4 to TRBJ2-3; a possible D gene is TRBD2 (6 bases). V was pared by 0 bases and J by 4 bases, with 15 bases between. CDR1 is SGHNT, CDR2 YYREEE, per germline (reference sequence). The CDR3 runs 16 residues. CDR3 residues: CASSLVAGSGSDTQYF. The CDR3 DNA reads TGTGCCAGCAGCTTGGTTGCCGGGAGTGGGTCAGATACGCAGTATTTT.

V and J are TRBV21-1 and TRBJ1-5; the table's D call, TRBD1, was not checked against the DNA. TRBV21-1 is an annotated pseudogene. The CDR3 extends over 14 amino acids. The CDR3 is CASSIDRCNQPQHF. The CDR3 region has the DNA TGTGCCAGCAGCATAGACAGATGCAATCAGCCCCAGCATTTT.